The 28 T cell receptor beta chains reported below all come from one sample, sequenced in a study of T cells in Graves' hyperthyroidism and ophthalmopathy (dated by TCRdb to between 2017 and 2020). The library was prepared using multiplex PCR. Sequencing relied on an Illumina HiSeq 2000. Amplification of TCR beta CDR3 regions was carried out from RNA transcripts. A first-round RT-PCR of the TCR CDR3 used the HTBI primer set with the Qiagen OneStep RT-PCR kit. TCRdb's own reprocessing of the public reads used fastp at Q25 and MiXCR and kept productive beta chains. Here each entry gathers all rows of one CDR3 protein and keeps the most common genes and DNA. Recorded for this sample are approximately 510,000 distinct CDR3 sequences; less than 25% of them occurred a single time. The top ten hold around a quarter of the sample. The sequenced sample consisted of blood. The receptor set was obtained from a man between 18 and 29 years old with Graves' hyperthyroidism.

Regarding this clonotype: An end of the junction does not agree with germline; a read error may underlie this. This rearrangement joins TRBV6-2 or TRBV6-3 to TRBJ2-7, with 8 nucleotides matching TRBD2. Germline loops: CDR1 MNHEY, CDR2 SVGEGT. This CDR3 comprises 16 residues. CDR3: CASSYSGLGLSYEQHF. In DNA form, the CDR3 reads TGTGCCAGCAGTTACTCGGGACTAGGCCTCTCCTACGAGCAGCACTTC.

This clonotype appeared a few times. The chain carries TRBV19 and TRBJ1-1; unclear D gene. The CDR3 runs 14 residues. Germline V CDR1 and CDR2: LNHDA, SQIVND (reference sequence). V shed 6 bases and J shed 6 bases, with 17 bases lying between them. Written as DNA, the CDR3 is TGTGCCAGTAGAGTCGACCGGCCCGGCTCTGAAGCTTTCTTT. It translates to CASRVDRPGSEAFF. The whole variable domain, filled in from reference TRBV19 and TRBJ1-1, reads DGGITQSPKYLFRKEGQNVTLSCEQNLNHDAMYWYRQDPGQGLRLIYYSQIVNDFQKGDIAEGYSVSREKKESFPLTVTSAQKNPTAFYLCASRVDRPGSEAFFGQGTRLTVV.

For this clonotype: The CDR3 ends on some other residue instead of the conserved phenylalanine or tryptophan, so this is likely a read error. J is TRBJ1-1 and V is TRBV5-1; TRBD1 is a possible D gene (5 bases). The germline V gene encodes CDR1 SGHRS and CDR2 YFSETQ. This CDR3 has 17 residues. Between the trimmed V and J ends, which lost 0 bases and 8 bases, there was a span of 23 bases. CDR3 coding DNA: TGCGCCAGCAGCTTGGGAAGTGTGGGGGAGCCTTTGAGAGAAGCTTTCTTG. It specifies CASSLGSVGEPLREAFL.

This clonotype was counted at least ten times. This rearrangement joins TRBV11-2 to TRBJ2-7, with D tentatively TRBD2 (5 bases). CDR1 and CDR2 (germline): SGHAT, FQNNGV. Trimming pared 4 bases from V and 8 bases from J, leaving 21 bases between. This CDR3 spans 15 amino acids. CDR3: CASSSRTGEEAKQYF. The CDR3 DNA reads as TGTGCCAGCAGCTCCCGAACGGGTGAGGAGGCCAAGCAGTACTTC.

Of note for this clonotype: A much larger clone lies one base from this, so it may be a read error. The V and J genes are TRBV12-3 or TRBV12-4 and TRBJ1-2; D is unresolved. V was cut by 5 bases and J by 4 bases, with 17 bases left in between. The CDR3 loop spans 15 amino acids. CDR3 sequence reads: CASSLSSRPAYGYTF. The CDR3, as DNA: TGTGCCAGCAGTCTCTCCTCCCGACCGGCCTATGGCTACACCTTC.

This chain connects TRBV29-1 to TRBJ1-1, with no clear D. The V gene's germline CDR1 is SQVTM and CDR2 ANQGSEA. V lost 0 bases, J lost 4 bases, and 9 bases lay in between. This CDR3 region has 13 residues. The chain's CDR3 is CSVEDGVGTEAFF. The CDR3, as DNA: TGCAGCGTTGAAGATGGGGTAGGCACTGAAGCTTTCTTT.

This clonotype occurred a few times. CDR3 coding DNA: TGTGCCAGCAGTTTGGGTGGTGACAACTATGGCTACACCTTC. It yields the protein CASSLGGDNYGYTF. This sequence joins TRBV12-3 or TRBV12-4 and TRBJ1-2; D remains unclear. Trimming took off 3 bases at V and 2 bases at J, with 10 bases between the two ends. The CDR3 runs to 14 residues.

This clonotype was counted only a few times. V gene TRBV6-1 combines with J gene TRBJ2-5; unclear D gene. CDR1 is MNHNS, CDR2 SASEGT, per germline. V was cut by 1 base and J by 3 bases, with 9 bases left in between. This CDR3 is 14 amino acids long. The CDR3 loop reads CASSEVGRKETQYF. DNA for the CDR3: TGTGCCAGCAGTGAAGTAGGCCGTAAAGAGACCCAGTACTTC.

This clonotype was counted ten times or more. In DNA form, the CDR3 reads TGTGCCAGCAGTGAAGCGCGTCTCAGTTCTGAAGCTTTCTTT. Residues: CASSEARLSSEAFF. This sequence joins TRBV2 and TRBJ1-1; D remains unclear. The germline V gene encodes CDR1 SNHLY and CDR2 FYNNEI. V dropped 0 bases and J dropped 6 bases, with 11 bases sitting between them. The CDR3 has 14 amino acids.

The gene calls are TRBV20-1 and TRBJ2-5, with 7 bases identical to TRBD2. Germline CDR1 reads DFQATT; CDR2 reads SNEGSKA (reference sequence). The CDR3 sequence is 15 residues long. The V segment lost 3 bases and the J segment 4 bases; nucleotides outside the gene matches: 11. CDR3 DNA: TGCAGTGCTAGCGGCTCAACGGGGGGAGGAGAGACCCAGTACTTC. Its translation: CSASGSTGGGETQYF.

This clonotype was observed many times. This rearrangement joins TRBV12-3 or TRBV12-4 to TRBJ1-3, with D maybe TRBD1 (6 bases). Trimming took 5 bases from V and 0 from J, leaving 11 bases between them. The CDR3 has 15 amino acids. The CDR3 protein is CASSPLGGSGNTIYF. Written as DNA, the CDR3 is TGTGCCAGCAGTCCCTTAGGGGGCTCTGGAAACACCATATATTTT.

The V gene is TRBV27, the J gene TRBJ1-1; D is perhaps TRBD1 (5 bases). The CDR3 is made up of 12 amino acids. V lost 8 bases, J lost 8 bases, and 15 bases lay in between. Germline lookup yields CDR1 MNHEY and CDR2 SMNVEV (reference sequence). CDR3 DNA sequence: TGTGCCAGCCGTGAGGGGATGGCGGAAGCTTTCTTT. Translated, it gives CASREGMAEAFF.

The chain has TRBV11-2 and TRBJ2-7; D unresolved. Between the trimmed V and J ends, which lost 5 bases and 3 bases, there was a span of 8 bases. There are 12 residues in the CDR3. Per germline, CDR1 SGHAT and CDR2 FQNNGV. The CDR3 DNA follows: TGTGCCAGCAGCCAACCCAACTACGAGCAGTACTTC. It translates to CASSQPNYEQYF.

The chain carries TRBV5-1 and TRBJ2-7, with D unclear. CDR3 length equals 15 residues. V was cut by 4 bases and J by 1 base, with 15 bases left in between. CDR1 and CDR2 from the germline V gene are SGHRS and YFSETQ. This chain's CDR3 is CASSAEIGRSYEQYF. The CDR3 nucleotides are TGCGCCAGCAGCGCGGAGATAGGACGATCCTACGAGCAGTACTTC.

This clonotype was counted at least ten times. The chain recombines TRBV6-2 or TRBV6-3 with TRBJ1-1; D perhaps matches TRBD1 (5 bases). Germline V gene data show CDR1 as MNHEY and CDR2 as SVGEGT. There are 16 residues in the CDR3. Trimming left V 5 bases short and J 0 bases short, with 16 bases between. DNA for the CDR3: TGTGCCAGCAGTCCGCCCGTTTGGGACGTGAACACTGAAGCTTTCTTT. Amino acids: CASSPPVWDVNTEAFF.

The sample holds many counts of this clonotype. CDR3 loop: CASNPAGTGPYEQYF. As DNA, the CDR3 is TGTGCCAGCAATCCGGCCGGGACAGGACCCTACGAGCAGTACTTC. The chain uses TRBV6-5 and TRBJ2-7; 8 bases align to TRBD1. This CDR3 has 15 amino acids. The ends lost 7 bases at V and 2 bases at J; junction bases unmatched: 10. CDR1 is MNHEY, CDR2 SVGAGI, per germline.

This clonotype was picked up many times. The chain uses TRBV6-5 and TRBJ2-4; TRBD1 agrees at 7 bases. The CDR3 contains 17 residues. The V gene end was trimmed by 0 bases and the J gene end by 0 bases; junction bases not matched to a gene: 5. CDR1 and CDR2 (germline): MNHEY, SVGAGI. The CDR3 protein is CASSYSSGQLAKNIQYF. The CDR3 bases are TGTGCCAGCAGTTACTCCTCGGGACAGCTAGCCAAAAACATTCAGTACTTC.

The chain uses TRBV11-3 and TRBJ2-7; no clear D gene. V shed 5 bases and J shed 8 bases, with 13 bases lying between them. The CDR3 length is 12 residues. Germline values: CDR1 SGHNT, CDR2 YENEEA. CDR3 coding DNA: TGTGCCAGCAGCGGAGTAGGCAGCCAGCAGTACTTC. Translation gives CASSGVGSQQYF.

This clonotype was found many times. At one end, the junction sequence differs from germline, possibly due to a read error. This chain joins TRBV6-5 and TRBJ1-2; 9 bases line up with TRBD1. The CDR3 has 15 amino acids. From germline, CDR1 is MNHEY and CDR2 SVGAGI. The CDR3 reads CASSYSGTGNYGYTF. CDR3 nucleotide sequence: TGTGCCAGCAGCTACTCCGGGACAGGGAACTATGGCTACACCTTC.

This clonotype was picked up a small number of times. The rearrangement links TRBV7-2 to TRBJ1-5; unclear D gene. Trimming shortened V by 5 bases and J by 5 bases, and 13 bases separated the two germline ends. Germline CDR1 is SGHTA and CDR2 is FQGNSA. The CDR3 length is 14 residues. The chain's CDR3 is CASSQAAPHQPQHF. CDR3 bases: TGTGCCAGCAGCCAGGCGGCACCCCATCAGCCCCAGCATTTT.

This clonotype was counted at least ten times. The chain joins TRBV6-1 to TRBJ1-2; D unclear. The CDR3 has 14 amino acids. Trimming removed 2 bases at V and 4 bases at J, with 11 bases between. Germline V gene sequence: CDR1 MNHNS, CDR2 SASEGT. The CDR3 DNA reads as TGTGCCAGCAGTGAACGCCCCGGAGGCTATGGCTACACCTTC. This codes for CASSERPGGYGYTF.

This clonotype appeared a few times. V usage is TRBV30 and J usage is TRBJ1-1; D is unclear. Per the germline V gene, CDR1 is GTSNPN and CDR2 is SVGIG (reference sequence). This CDR3 is 12 amino acids long. V was shortened by 3 bases and J by 1 base, with 6 bases between the two germline ends. For the CDR3, the DNA is TGTGCCTGGAGAGGAGAGAACACTGAAGCTTTCTTT. It is translated as CAWRGENTEAFF.

This clonotype was observed many times. V gene TRBV7-9 combines with J gene TRBJ2-5, with D hard to call. Germline CDR1 SEHNR, CDR2 FQNEAQ (reference sequence). The V gene lost 10 bases and the J gene lost 1 base, with 13 bases spanning the gap. The CDR3 is 13 residues long. The CDR3 here is CATYRSIQETQYF. DNA for the CDR3: TGTGCCACCTACCGTTCGATCCAAGAGACCCAGTACTTC.

For this clonotype: A read error is possible here, since a much larger clone lies one base away. V and J are TRBV9 and TRBJ1-2; D gene uncertain. Germline values: CDR1 SGDLS, CDR2 YYNGEE. This CDR3 comprises 13 residues. The DNA for the CDR3 is TGTGCCAGCAGCGTAGGGGGAAGCTATGGCTACGCCTTC. Translation: CASSVGGSYGYAF. Drawing the rest from reference TRBV9 and TRBJ1-2, the complete variable domain is DSGVTQTPKHLITATGQRVTLRCSPRSGDLSVYWYQQSLDQGLQFLIQYYNGEERAKGNILERFSAQQFPDLHSELNLSSLELGDSALYFCASSVGGSYGYAFGSGTRLTVV.

This clonotype was observed many times. V usage is TRBV28 and J usage is TRBJ1-1; 7 bases agree with TRBD1. Germline assignment: CDR1 MDHEN and CDR2 SYDVKM. After removal of 2 bases from V and 7 bases from J, the junction contained 7 bases not matched to a gene. The CDR3 has 14 amino acids. CDR3 coding DNA: TGTGCCAGCAGTTTACAGGGGGAAGGTTTTGAAGCTTTCTTT. Its translation is CASSLQGEGFEAFF. The variable domain in full, with the rest retrieved from reference TRBV28 and TRBJ1-1, is DVKVTQSSRYLVKRTGEKVFLECVQDMDHENMFWYRQDPGLGLRLIYFSYDVKMKEKGDIPEGYSVSREKKERFSLILESASTNQTSMYLCASSLQGEGFEAFFGQGTRLTVV.

This clonotype occurred many times. The chain uses TRBV24-1 and TRBJ2-5; the D is unclear. V was clipped by 3 bases and J by 2 bases, with 12 bases between them. CDR3 length: 15 amino acids. The V gene's germline CDR1 is KGHDR and CDR2 SFDVKD. The CDR3 region is CATSDPGRPQETQYF. The DNA of the CDR3 is TGTGCCACCAGTGATCCCGGACGGCCTCAAGAGACCCAGTACTTC.

This clonotype was detected many times. The rearrangement uses TRBV6-5 and TRBJ1-1, with TRBD1 matching over 7 bases. The CDR3 is made up of 17 amino acids. Trimming removed 2 bases from V and 5 bases from J; junction bases left unmatched: 14. Germline V gene lookup returns CDR1 MNHEY and CDR2 SVGAGI. DNA of the CDR3: TGTGCCAGCAGTTACAAAATCAGGGCAGGGGGGTGGACTGAAGCTTTCTTT. The encoded protein is CASSYKIRAGGWTEAFF.

The V call is TRBV28, the J call TRBJ2-7; perhaps TRBD1 as D (5 bases). Trimming shortened V by 2 bases and J by 3 bases, and 8 bases separated the two germline ends. Germline V gene lookup returns CDR1 MDHEN and CDR2 SYDVKM. The CDR3 contains 13 residues. The CDR3 sequence is CASSLRTYYEQYF. The CDR3 nucleotides are TGTGCCAGCAGTTTAAGGACATACTACGAGCAGTACTTC.